This TCR beta chain is drawn from a study of blood T cell repertoires in COVID-19. Germline assignment: CDR1 MNHEY and CDR2 SVGAGI. V trimming: 5 bases; J trimming: 2 bases; junction bases outside the gene matches: 9. CDR3 size: 15 residues. Profiled with immunoSEQ multiplex PCR; TCRdb holds only in-frame clones, not every one. The sample has around 200,000 clones; 70% to 90% are singletons. This clone was detected only once. Participants' reported clinical history set cohort assignment. Sequenced material: PBMCs or T cells enriched from blood (not recorded which). This clonotype originated in a woman in her thirties or forties with acute COVID-19. The chain combines TRBV6-5 with TRBJ2-7; 7 bases fit TRBD1. The CDR3, as DNA: TGTGCCAGCAGTCCTCTCGGACAGGCTGCCTACGAGCAGTACTTC. It yields the protein CASSPLGQAAYEQYF.